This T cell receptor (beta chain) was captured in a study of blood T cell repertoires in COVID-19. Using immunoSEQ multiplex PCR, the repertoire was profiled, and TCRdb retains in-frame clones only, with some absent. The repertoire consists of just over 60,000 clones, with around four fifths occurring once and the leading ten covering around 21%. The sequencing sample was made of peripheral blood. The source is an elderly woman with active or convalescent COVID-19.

The CDR3 is CASGTGLGNTIYF. CDR3 in DNA: TGTGCCAGCGGGACAGGGTTAGGAAACACCATATATTTT. The chain combines TRBV6-5 with TRBJ1-3, with TRBD1 matching 9 bases. Germline lookup yields CDR1 MNHEY and CDR2 SVGAGI. This CDR3 has 13 residues. V gave up 8 bases and J gave up 4 bases; unmatched junction bases: 3.